A selection of T cell receptor beta chains follows, all from one sample in a study of CD8+ T cells in alopecia areata. TCRdb keeps only in-frame clones here, not all; method: immunoSEQ multiplex PCR. The sample yields some 110,000 clones, roughly 63% seen once. This specimen consisted of CD8+ T cells sorted from blood, obtained at week 4, from a patient treated with tofacitinib. Receptors originate from a human donor with alopecia areata. Both conserved end residues are part of each CDR3. D genes are given only for firm matches. Not all rows give a size; the values are once, few, many and, for expanded clones, a class.

CDR3: CAWSGQGDTGELFF
DNA: TGTGCCTGGAGCGGACAGGGGGACACCGGGGAGCTGTTTTTT
size: .
V: TRBV30
J: TRBJ2-2
D: TRBD1

CDR3: CAWRWGVGTDTQYF
DNA: TGTGCCTGGAGGTGGGGAGTGGGCACAGATACGCAGTATTTT
size: .
V: TRBV30
J: TRBJ2-3
D: .

CDR3: CASSLLGVDQPQHF
DNA: TGTGCCAGCAGTTTATTGGGTGTCGATCAGCCCCAGCATTTT
size: .
V: TRBV27
J: TRBJ1-5
D: .

CDR3: CSVERAGREQETQYF
DNA: TGCAGCGTTGAACGGGCGGGCAGAGAGCAAGAGACCCAGTACTTC
size: .
V: TRBV29-1
J: TRBJ2-5
D: .

CDR3: CASSLGDLDVLWRETQYF
DNA: TGCGCCAGCAGCTTGGGGGACCTCGACGTATTGTGGAGGGAGACCCAGTACTTC
size: .
V: TRBV5-1
J: TRBJ2-5
D: .

CDR3: CASSLGYGQGGYTF
DNA: TGTGCCAGCAGTTTAGGGTACGGACAGGGCGGCTACACCTTC
size: few
V: TRBV27
J: TRBJ1-2
D: TRBD1

CDR3: CASSLSRDLSYEQYF
DNA: TGTGCCAGCAGTTTATCTAGGGACCTCTCCTACGAGCAGTACTTC
size: .
V: TRBV27
J: TRBJ2-7
D: .

CDR3: CASSLGGDGYTF
DNA: TGTGCCAGCAGTTTAGGAGGAGATGGCTACACCTTC
size: few
V: TRBV27
J: TRBJ1-2
D: .

CDR3: CASSYSAGLGGNEQFF
DNA: TGTGCCAGCAGCTACTCAGCGGGGCTGGGCGGCAATGAGCAGTTCTTC
size: few
V: TRBV5-4
J: TRBJ2-1
D: TRBD2

CDR3: CSADQDRAKQPQHF
DNA: TGCAGCGCTGACCAGGACAGGGCGAAACAGCCCCAGCATTTT
size: .
V: TRBV29-1
J: TRBJ1-5
D: TRBD1

CDR3: CSVYTPGRSSYNEQFF
DNA: TGCAGCGTTTATACCCCGGGTAGGAGCTCCTACAATGAGCAGTTCTTC
size: .
V: TRBV29-1
J: TRBJ2-1
D: .

CDR3: CSVDVGRSNYGYTF
DNA: TGCAGCGTTGATGTCGGACGGAGCAACTATGGCTACACCTTC
size: .
V: TRBV29-1
J: TRBJ1-2
D: .

CDR3: CASSVAPGHLYTF
DNA: TGTGCCAGCAGCGTAGCCCCAGGACACCTATACACCTTC
size: .
V: TRBV9
J: TRBJ1-2
D: .

CDR3: CASSEVGLADEETQYF
DNA: TGTGCCAGCAGTGAAGTGGGACTAGCGGACGAAGAGACCCAGTACTTC
size: .
V: TRBV2
J: TRBJ2-5
D: TRBD2

CDR3: CSPAKEQYF
DNA: TGTTCCCCAGCAAAGGAGCAGTACTTC
size: .
V: TRBV6-8
J: TRBJ2-7
D: .

CDR3: CASSRLYTDTQYF
DNA: TGTGCCAGCAGTCGACTGTACACAGATACGCAGTATTTT
size: .
V: TRBV6-1
J: TRBJ2-3
D: .

CDR3: CSVVLANTEAFF
DNA: TGCAGCGTTGTTCTAGCGAACACTGAAGCTTTCTTT
size: .
V: TRBV29-1
J: TRBJ1-1
D: .

CDR3: CAAAGGTNEQFF
DNA: TGTGCCGCGGCGGGGGGAACAAATGAGCAGTTCTTC
size: once
V: TRBV6-5
J: TRBJ2-1
D: TRBD2

CDR3: CSVGLAGREPEAFF
DNA: TGCAGCGTTGGTCTGGCAGGGAGAGAACCTGAAGCTTTCTTT
size: .
V: TRBV29-1
J: TRBJ1-1
D: .

CDR3: CASSSGQSLYEQYF
DNA: TGTGCCAGCAGCTCCGGACAGAGCCTCTACGAGCAGTACTTC
size: .
V: TRBV11-2
J: TRBJ2-7
D: .

CDR3: CSVDLTGGNEQFF
DNA: TGCAGCGTTGACCTAACAGGGGGCAATGAGCAGTTCTTC
size: .
V: TRBV29-1
J: TRBJ2-1
D: TRBD1

CDR3: CASSEDGRGIMWYEQYF
DNA: TGTGCCAGCAGTGAAGATGGGAGGGGAATCATGTGGTACGAGCAGTACTTC
size: once
V: TRBV2
J: TRBJ2-7
D: TRBD2

CDR3: CAWSVGTGDYEQYF
DNA: TGTGCCTGGAGTGTGGGGACAGGGGACTACGAGCAGTACTTC
size: .
V: TRBV30
J: TRBJ2-7
D: TRBD1